The clone carrying this T cell receptor beta chain was observed at least ten times. Germline V lookup: CDR1 SEHNR, CDR2 FQNEAQ (reference sequence). Trimming removed 5 bases from V and 0 bases from J, with 17 bases in between. The CDR3 is 17 residues long. The source of the sample is a study of T-cell reconstitution after alpha-beta-depleted transplantation in children. Unique molecular identifiers featured in how the TCRbeta library was prepared. TCRdb reanalysed the PCR reads using MiXCR and keeps one entry per CDR3 protein. The sample has hundreds of thousands of distinct CDR3 sequences; approximately 11% are singletons.

The sequence was collected from a child less than two years old with acute myeloid leukemia, due to receive a stem cell transplant. V usage is TRBV7-9 and J usage is TRBJ2-1, with D maybe TRBD2 (6 bases). The starting material was PBMCs, obtained before TCRalphabeta/CD19-depleted stem cell transplant. The CDR3 DNA sequence: TGTGCCAGCAGCCCCCGTCCCTCGGAGGGCTCCTACAATGAGCAGTTCTTC. Translating it yields CASSPRPSEGSYNEQFF.